These 26 T cell receptor beta chains originate from one sample sequenced in a study of somatic mutations in cytotoxic T cells in rheumatoid arthritis. TCRdb's copy holds only in-frame clones and misses some; the assay was immunoSEQ multiplex PCR. The sample has over 15,000 clones, roughly two thirds seen once. The sequenced material came from CD8+ T cells sorted from blood. The receptors were sampled from an adult with rheumatoid arthritis.

This chain links TRBV28 with TRBJ1-4; 8 nucleotides match TRBD1. Per germline, CDR1 MDHEN and CDR2 SYDVKM. With V trimmed by 1 base and J by 2 bases, 6 bases remained unmatched. This CDR3 contains 17 residues. For the CDR3, the DNA is TGTGCCAGCAGTTTATTGGGCGCAGGGGGCACTAATGAAAAACTGTTTTTT. Translated, it gives CASSLLGAGGTNEKLFF. Full variable domain (remainder filled in from reference TRBV28 and TRBJ1-4): DVKVTQSSRYLVKRTGEKVFLECVQDMDHENMFWYRQDPGLGLRLIYFSYDVKMKEKGDIPEGYSVSREKKERFSLILESASTNQTSMYLCASSLLGAGGTNEKLFFGSGTQLSVL.

The V gene is TRBV10-3, the J gene TRBJ1-1; 9 bases match TRBD1. Germline lookup yields CDR1 ENHRY and CDR2 SYGVKD. V lost 2 bases and J lost 5; bases outside the gene matches: 3. The CDR3 has 14 amino acids. CDR3 sequence reads: CAISEPDRGTEAFF. The CDR3 DNA is TGTGCCATCAGTGAGCCTGACAGGGGGACTGAAGCTTTCTTT.

On this clone: Other DNA sequences from this sample encode an identical CDR3 as well. J is TRBJ1-2 and V is TRBV4-1; D gene unclear. V lost 0 bases, J lost 2 bases, and 10 bases lay in between. From germline, CDR1 is MGHRA and CDR2 YSYEKL. This CDR3 is 15 amino acids long. Here the CDR3 reads CASSQEAGDNYGYTF. DNA for the CDR3: TGCGCCAGCAGCCAAGAGGCGGGAGACAACTATGGCTACACCTTC.

In its sample, this clone ranks as medium-sized (0.01 to 0.1%). The V and J genes are TRBV7-8 and TRBJ1-2; 7 bases align to TRBD1. There are 13 residues in the CDR3. Germline CDR1 reads SGHVS; CDR2 reads FQNEAQ. Trimming removed 4 bases from V and 8 bases from J; junction bases left unmatched: 7. CDR3 coding DNA: TGTGCCAGCAGCTCAGAGACAGGGCACGGCTACACCTTC. Translation: CASSSETGHGYTF.

V is TRBV6-1 and J is TRBJ1-1; TRBD1 might be the D (6 bases). Germline-derived CDR1 and CDR2 are MNHNS and SASEGT. Deletions cut 7 bases from V and 0 bases from J, with 12 bases between. This CDR3 region has 14 residues. The CDR3 spells CASNLQGMNTEAFF. CDR3 nucleotides: TGTGCCAGCAACTTACAGGGCATGAACACTGAAGCTTTCTTT.

The J gene is TRBJ1-4, the V gene TRBV4-3; 9 positions match TRBD1. The V gene end was trimmed by 2 bases and the J gene end by 3 bases; junction bases not matched to a gene: 7. From germline, CDR1 is LGHNA and CDR2 YSLEER. The CDR3 consists of 17 residues. CDR3: CASSQWGDRGANEKLFF. CDR3 bases: TGCGCCAGCAGCCAATGGGGTGACAGGGGGGCTAATGAAAAACTGTTTTTT.

This clone came up a few times. The chain couples TRBV9 to TRBJ1-6, with 7 bases matching TRBD1. V lost 0 bases, J lost 8 bases, and 11 bases stayed unmatched. This CDR3 has 17 residues. Germline CDR1 SGDLS, CDR2 YYNGEE. The CDR3 nucleotides read TGTGCCAGCAGCGTAGTTGGGGACAGCATGGCGGATTCACCCCTCCACTTT. The encoded protein is CASSVVGDSMADSPLHF.

The chain couples TRBV29-1 to TRBJ2-3; 9 bases are shared with TRBD2. The CDR3 runs 15 residues. The J segment lost 2 bases and the V segment lost 3 bases, leaving 6 bases of the junction unmatched. Germline CDR1 reads SQVTM; CDR2 reads ANQGSEA. The CDR3 DNA reads TGCAGCGTTGACCCCACTAGCGGGTTCACAGATACGCAGTATTTT. Protein sequence: CSVDPTSGFTDTQYF.

The rearrangement joins TRBV5-1 to TRBJ2-1; D possibly corresponds to TRBD1 (6 bases). In germline, CDR1 is SGHRS, CDR2 YFSETQ. The CDR3 sequence is 14 residues long. Between the trimmed V and J ends, which lost 4 bases and 9 bases, there was a span of 17 bases. The chain's CDR3 is CASSNRQELGEQFF. CDR3 nucleotides: TGCGCCAGCAGCAACCGACAGGAACTGGGTGAGCAGTTCTTC.

This chain links TRBV4-1 with TRBJ1-6, with D unresolved. The CDR3 is made up of 15 amino acids. V shed 1 base and J shed 9 bases, with 13 bases lying between them. Germline-derived CDR1 and CDR2 are MGHRA and YSYEKL. The CDR3: CASSQGVASGSPLHF. For the CDR3, the DNA is TGCGCCAGCAGCCAAGGGGTAGCCTCAGGTTCACCCCTCCACTTT.

This chain links TRBV4-2 with TRBJ1-1; D is ambiguous. CDR1 LGHNA and CDR2 YNFKEQ come from the germline V gene. Trimming removed 2 bases at V and 6 bases at J, with 16 bases between. This CDR3 spans 15 amino acids. As DNA, the CDR3 is TGTGCCAGCAGCCAATCGGATTTTGTAATGGCTGAAGCTTTCTTT. It encodes CASSQSDFVMAEAFF.

The J gene is TRBJ2-7, the V gene TRBV15, with TRBD2 matching 8 bases. This CDR3 region has 11 residues. The germline gives CDR1 LNHNV, CDR2 YYDKDF (reference sequence). The V gene end was trimmed by 8 bases and the J gene end by 6 bases; junction bases not matched to a gene: 3. The CDR3 DNA is TGTGCCACCGGGACTAGTACCGAGCAGTACTTC. Translated, it gives CATGTSTEQYF.

The CDR3 DNA follows: TGTGCCAGCAGTGAAGAATCGGCAGGGAGTGAGCAGTTCTTC. Its translation: CASSEESAGSEQFF. The chain couples TRBV6-1 to TRBJ2-1; either TRBD1 or TRBD2 may fit D (5 bases each). V was shortened by 1 base and J by 9 bases, with 13 bases between the two germline ends. The germline V gene encodes CDR1 MNHNS and CDR2 SASEGT. The CDR3 has 14 residues.

J is TRBJ1-1 and V is TRBV28; D is unclear. Trimming removed 8 bases from V and 6 bases from J, with 7 bases in between. The CDR3 contains 10 residues. Germline V gene lookup returns CDR1 MDHEN and CDR2 SYDVKM. The CDR3 is CASCDSEAFF. CDR3 bases: TGTGCCAGCTGCGACTCTGAAGCTTTCTTT.

The J gene is TRBJ1-1, the V gene TRBV5-1, with 7 bases fitting TRBD1. This CDR3 region has 14 residues. Unmatched junction bases numbered 2, after V lost 1 base and J lost 2 bases. CDR1 is SGHRS and CDR2 is YFSETQ in the germline V gene. The CDR3, as DNA: TGCGCCAGCAGCTTGACAGGGGATAACACTGAAGCTTTCTTT. This sequence encodes CASSLTGDNTEAFF.

The gene calls are TRBV4-1 and TRBJ2-5; 9 positions agree with TRBD1. The J call may not be correct, given that the DNA end is closer to TRBJ2-7. Germline V CDR1 and CDR2: MGHRA, YSYEKL. The CDR3 contains 16 residues. The CDR3 sequence: CASSQVGQGSSYEQYF. The CDR3 coding sequence is TGCGCCAGCAGCCAAGTCGGACAGGGGAGCTCCTACGAGCAGTACTTC.

The CDR3 is CASSQAAEMNTEAFF. Written as DNA, the CDR3 is TGCGCCAGCAGCCAAGCAGCAGAAATGAACACTGAAGCTTTCTTT. The V and J genes are TRBV4-3 and TRBJ1-1; no clear D gene. V was pared by 1 base and J by 0 bases, with 9 bases between. The CDR3 runs to 15 residues. Germline values: CDR1 LGHNA, CDR2 YSLEER.

As to this clone: One junction end does not reproduce the germline sequence, and a read error may be involved. This chain uses TRBV7-9 with TRBJ2-2; D is perhaps TRBD1 or TRBD2 (6 bases each). CDR1 is SEHNR and CDR2 is FQNEAQ in the germline V gene (reference sequence). This CDR3 comprises 13 residues. CDR3 in DNA: TGTGCCAGCAGCTTCGGGGGCACCGGGGAGCTGCTTTTT. Translated, it gives CASSFGGTGELLF.

The gene calls are TRBV7-6 and TRBJ2-1; 9 bases are shared with TRBD1. The trim removed 1 base at V and 2 bases at J, leaving 3 bases unmatched. The germline gives CDR1 SGHVS, CDR2 FNYEAQ. The CDR3 is 16 amino acids. CDR3 nucleotide sequence: TGTGCCAGCAGCTTAGAGGACAGGGGACCCTACAATGAGCAGTTCTTC. Translating it yields CASSLEDRGPYNEQFF.

This clone was seen a handful of times. The gene calls are TRBV19 and TRBJ2-1; TRBD2 matches 7 bases. This CDR3 has 15 residues. Germline trimming cut 4 bases from V and 0 bases from J; bases unmatched to any gene: 3. From germline, CDR1 is LNHDA and CDR2 SQIVND (reference sequence). CDR3 coding DNA: TGTGCCAGTAGTACGGGGGGTACCTCCTACAATGAGCAGTTCTTC. Encoded protein: CASSTGGTSYNEQFF.

This clone was observed a few times. The rearrangement links TRBV7-8 to TRBJ2-7, with 8 positions matching TRBD1. CDR3 length equals 16 residues. J lost 2 bases, V lost 1 base, and 7 bases had no gene match. The germline CDR1 and CDR2 sequences are SGHVS and FQNEAQ. The CDR3 bases are TGTGCCAGCAGCTTAGGGTCAGGGGGCGCCGCCTACGAGCAGTACTTC. Protein sequence: CASSLGSGGAAYEQYF.

The rearrangement uses TRBV7-9 and TRBJ2-7; the match to TRBD1 covers 7 bases. J lost 0 bases, V lost 1 base, and 0 bases had no gene match. The V gene's germline CDR1 is SEHNR and CDR2 FQNEAQ (reference sequence). The CDR3 sequence is 14 residues long. The CDR3 is CASSLGDSSYEQYF. CDR3 DNA: TGTGCCAGCAGCTTAGGGGACAGCTCCTACGAGCAGTACTTC.

A few counts support this clone. J is TRBJ2-7 and V is TRBV6-5, with 9 bases that match TRBD1. V was pared by 7 bases and J by 8 bases, with 12 bases of the junction left unmatched. The CDR3 is made up of 14 amino acids. CDR1 and CDR2 (germline): MNHEY, SVGAGI. The CDR3 DNA follows: TGTGCCAGCACCTCCGGGACAGGGCTTACGAAGCAGTACTTC. Translation: CASTSGTGLTKQYF.

This clone is labeled as medium-sized. This rearrangement joins TRBV6-1 to TRBJ1-6; perhaps TRBD1 as D (6 bases). Trimming left V 11 bases short and J 5 bases short, with 16 bases between. Germline lookup yields CDR1 MNHNS and CDR2 SASEGT. There are 14 residues in the CDR3. The chain's CDR3 is CAGGAGMDNSPLHF. The CDR3 DNA reads TGTGCCGGGGGGGCAGGGATGGATAATTCACCCCTCCACTTT.

By share of the sample, this clone is medium-sized. The chain joins TRBV14 to TRBJ2-7, with 9 bases matching TRBD1. The germline V gene has CDR1 SGHDN and CDR2 FVKESK. The CDR3 runs 15 residues. With V trimmed by 0 bases and J by 7 bases, 7 bases remained unmatched. The CDR3 region has the DNA TGTGCCAGCAGCCAAGATGAGACAGGGGGTAGAGAGCAGTACTTC. This codes for CASSQDETGGREQYF.

The sample holds a few counts of this clone. J is TRBJ2-2 and V is TRBV2, with 8 bases aligning to TRBD1. The CDR3 is 14 amino acids. The J segment lost 0 bases and the V segment lost 10 bases, leaving 4 bases of the junction unmatched. Germline loops: CDR1 SNHLY, CDR2 FYNNEI. The CDR3 region has the DNA TGTGCCATCGCGGACAGGGCGAACACCGGGGAGCTGTTTTTT. This encodes CAIADRANTGELFF.